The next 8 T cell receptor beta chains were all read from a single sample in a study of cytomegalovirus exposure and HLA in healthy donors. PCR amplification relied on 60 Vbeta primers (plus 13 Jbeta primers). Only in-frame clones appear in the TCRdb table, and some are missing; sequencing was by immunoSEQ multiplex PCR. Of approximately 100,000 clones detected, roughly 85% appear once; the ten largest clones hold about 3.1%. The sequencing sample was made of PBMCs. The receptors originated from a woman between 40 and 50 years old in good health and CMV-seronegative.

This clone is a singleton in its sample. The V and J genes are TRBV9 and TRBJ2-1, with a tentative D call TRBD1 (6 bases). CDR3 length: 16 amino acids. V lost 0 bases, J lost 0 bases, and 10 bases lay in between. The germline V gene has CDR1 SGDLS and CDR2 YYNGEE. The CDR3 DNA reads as TGTGCCAGCAGCGTAGAAGGCAGGGGCTCCTACAATGAGCAGTTCTTC. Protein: CASSVEGRGSYNEQFF.

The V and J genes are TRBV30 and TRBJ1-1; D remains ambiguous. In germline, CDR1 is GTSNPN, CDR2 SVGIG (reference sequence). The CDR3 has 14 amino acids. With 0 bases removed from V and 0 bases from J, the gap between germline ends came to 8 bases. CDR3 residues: CAWSVTELNTEAFF. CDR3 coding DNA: TGTGCCTGGAGTGTAACAGAACTGAACACTGAAGCTTTCTTT.

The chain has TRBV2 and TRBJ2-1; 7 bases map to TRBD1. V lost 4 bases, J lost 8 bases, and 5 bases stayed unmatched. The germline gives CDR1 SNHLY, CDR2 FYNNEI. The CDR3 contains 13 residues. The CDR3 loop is CASSGQGLHEQFF. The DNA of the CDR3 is TGTGCCAGCAGTGGACAGGGTCTCCATGAGCAGTTCTTC.

Here the CDR3 reads CASSHRFNQPQHF. The CDR3 region has the DNA TGTGCCAGCTCACACAGGTTCAATCAGCCCCAGCATTTT. V and J are TRBV18 and TRBJ1-5; tentative D call: TRBD1 (5 bases). This CDR3 contains 13 residues. The V end lost 4 bases, the J end lost 3 bases, and 7 bases lay between the germline ends. From germline, CDR1 is KGHSH and CDR2 LQKENI.

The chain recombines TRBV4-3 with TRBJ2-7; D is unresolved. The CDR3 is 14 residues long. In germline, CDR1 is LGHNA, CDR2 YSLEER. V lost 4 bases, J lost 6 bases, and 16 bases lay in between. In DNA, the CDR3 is TGCGCCAGCAGCCTCACCCACAGAGCAAGCGAGCAGTACTTC. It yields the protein CASSLTHRASEQYF.

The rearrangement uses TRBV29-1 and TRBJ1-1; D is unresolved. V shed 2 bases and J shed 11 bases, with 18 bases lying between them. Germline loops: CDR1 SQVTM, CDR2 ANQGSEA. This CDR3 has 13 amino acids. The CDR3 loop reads CSVESGRAGYAFF. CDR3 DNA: TGCAGCGTTGAATCCGGCCGAGCGGGGTACGCTTTCTTT.

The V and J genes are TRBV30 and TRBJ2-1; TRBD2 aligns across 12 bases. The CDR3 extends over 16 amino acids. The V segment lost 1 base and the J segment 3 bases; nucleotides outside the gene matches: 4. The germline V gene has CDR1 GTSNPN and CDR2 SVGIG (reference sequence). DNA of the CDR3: TGTGCCTGGAGTGGACTAGCGGGAGCCGACTACAATGAGCAGTTCTTC. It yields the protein CAWSGLAGADYNEQFF.

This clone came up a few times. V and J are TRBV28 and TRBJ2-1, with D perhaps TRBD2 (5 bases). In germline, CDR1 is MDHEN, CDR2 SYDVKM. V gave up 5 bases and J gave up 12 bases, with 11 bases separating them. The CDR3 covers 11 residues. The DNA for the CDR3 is TGTGCCAGCAGTCGACCTGGACTGCAGTTCTTC. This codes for CASSRPGLQFF.